A selection of T cell receptor beta chains follows, all from one sample in a study of T cells after posttransplantation cyclophosphamide. This table comes from immunoSEQ multiplex PCR, and its TCRdb copy is limited to in-frame clones, with some not included. The table has 25,000 to 35,000 clones, roughly 85% seen once. The sequenced sample consisted of PBMCs. These receptors were obtained from a man in his forties or fifties. Each CDR3 is given with its conserved first and last residue. Each record gives: V gene, J gene, clone size, CDR3 protein. Some rows have no size entry. The others give once, few or many, or a class for an expanded clone.

TRBV28	TRBJ1-5	.	CASSLQGKGNQPQHF
TRBV13	TRBJ2-7	once	CASSPSRDRDYEQYF
TRBV7-2	TRBJ1-6	.	CASSTRQATYNSPLHF
TRBV28	TRBJ1-1	.	CASTRSGGTEAFF
TRBV7-2	TRBJ2-3	.	CASSLGLAGGADTQYF
TRBV11-3	TRBJ2-7	.	CASRPGTGAYEQYF
TRBV18	TRBJ2-1	.	CASSPQGVSYNEQFF
TRBV6-1	TRBJ2-1	.	CASIAGGPLYNEQFF
TRBV9	TRBJ1-6	.	CASSVGSPGGPLHF
TRBV27	TRBJ1-1	.	CASAGGTLGTEAFF
TRBV7-2	TRBJ1-2	.	CASSRRTGGSNYGYTF
TRBV30	TRBJ1-5	.	CAWSATGGSQPQHF